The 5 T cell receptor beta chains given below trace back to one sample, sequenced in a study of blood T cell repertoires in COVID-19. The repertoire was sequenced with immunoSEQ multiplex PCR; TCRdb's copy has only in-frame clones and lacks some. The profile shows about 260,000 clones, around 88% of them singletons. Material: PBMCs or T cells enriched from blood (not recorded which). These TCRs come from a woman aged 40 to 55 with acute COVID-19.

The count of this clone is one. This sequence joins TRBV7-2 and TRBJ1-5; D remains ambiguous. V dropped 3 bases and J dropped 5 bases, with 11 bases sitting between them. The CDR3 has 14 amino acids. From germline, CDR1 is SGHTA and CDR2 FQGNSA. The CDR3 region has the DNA TGTGCCAGCAGCTTTGATTCGGGGTATCAGCCCCAGCATTTT. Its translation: CASSFDSGYQPQHF.

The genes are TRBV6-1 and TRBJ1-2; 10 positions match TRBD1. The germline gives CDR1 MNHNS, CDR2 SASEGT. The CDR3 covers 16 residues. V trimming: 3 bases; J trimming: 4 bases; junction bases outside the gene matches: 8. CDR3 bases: TGTGCCAGCAGTGACGCTGGGACAGGGGTGCCCTATGGCTACACCTTC. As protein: CASSDAGTGVPYGYTF.

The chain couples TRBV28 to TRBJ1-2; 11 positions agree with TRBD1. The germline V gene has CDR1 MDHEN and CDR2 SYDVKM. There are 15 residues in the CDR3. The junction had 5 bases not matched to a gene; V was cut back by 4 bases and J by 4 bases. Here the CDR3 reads CASSSPGQGVYGYTF. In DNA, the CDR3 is TGTGCCAGCAGTTCACCGGGACAGGGGGTCTATGGCTACACCTTC.

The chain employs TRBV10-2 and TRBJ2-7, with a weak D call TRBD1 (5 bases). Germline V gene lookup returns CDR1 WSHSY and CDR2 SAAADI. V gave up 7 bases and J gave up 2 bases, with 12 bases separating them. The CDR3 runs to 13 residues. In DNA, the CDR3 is TGCGCCAGCAAACTAACAGGTGCCTACGAGCAGTACTTC. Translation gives CASKLTGAYEQYF.

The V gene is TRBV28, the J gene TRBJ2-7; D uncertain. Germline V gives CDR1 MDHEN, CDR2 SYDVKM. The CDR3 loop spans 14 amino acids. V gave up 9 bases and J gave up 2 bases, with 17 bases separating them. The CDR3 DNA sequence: TGTGCCAGTAGACTGAAGAATCAACCCTACGAGCAGTACTTC. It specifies CASRLKNQPYEQYF.